This TCR beta chain was recorded in a study of identifying expanded T cells in peripheral blood. Sequenced by immunoSEQ multiplex PCR; TCRdb stores in-frame clones only, minus some. The sample gives 45,000 to 60,000 clones, about 85% of which show up once; about a sixth is in the top ten. Input material: blood. The receptor comes from a person aged 18 to 69 in good health.

CDR3 in amino acids: CASRRLGLETQYF. CDR3 DNA sequence: TGTGCCAGCAGAAGGCTAGGGTTGGAGACCCAGTACTTC. The chain recombines TRBV6-6 with TRBJ2-5; the D is unclear. Germline loops: CDR1 MNHNY, CDR2 SVGAGI (reference sequence). V was clipped by 6 bases and J by 5 bases, with 13 bases between them. The CDR3 is made up of 13 amino acids.